The 13 T cell receptor beta chains below all came from one sample that was sequenced in a study of tumor-infiltrating lymphocytes in primary liver carcinoma. They got blood RNA out of unsorted whole blood and also pulled out germline DNA. The researchers produced TCR beta cDNA from about 510 ng total RNA with a constant-region primer. What produced the TCR beta libraries was three nested multiplex PCR rounds using slightly modified ARM-PCR. Forward primers for TRBV1-TRBV30 and a C-beta reverse primer served the first two PCR rounds, at around 9 cycles each. TCRdb analysed the multiplex PCR reads with MiXCR anew, one entry per CDR3 protein. The table has just over 300,000 distinct CDR3 sequences, approximately 54% seen once. The specimen sequenced was peripheral blood. The source is a woman between 25 and 40 years old with primary liver carcinoma and hepatitis B virus infection.

This sequence joins TRBV6-5 and TRBJ1-5; no firm D call. The CDR3 totals 14 residues. Per the germline V gene, CDR1 is MNHEY and CDR2 is SVGAGI. The V and J ends lost 5 bases and 4 bases respectively, with 12 bases between them. CDR3 in DNA: TGTGCCAGCAGTCAACAGTGGGAGAATCAGCCCCAGCATTTT. The encoded protein is CASSQQWENQPQHF.

Turning to this clonotype: With a much larger clone just one base away, this may be a read error. The V gene is TRBV6-2 or TRBV6-3, the J gene TRBJ2-4; D could derive from TRBD1 or TRBD2 (5 bases each). Germline CDR1 reads MNHEY; CDR2 reads SVGEGT. The CDR3 runs 16 residues. The CDR3: CANSYSGRETKNIQYF. The CDR3 DNA follows: TGTGCCAACAGTTACTCGGGCAGGGAGACCAAAAACATTCAGTACTTC.

In regard to this clonotype: At one end the junction does not follow the germline gene, possibly because of a read error. The chain is built from TRBV11-2 and TRBJ2-5; D might be TRBD2 (5 bases). CDR1 is SGHAT and CDR2 is FQNNGV in the germline V gene. The CDR3 is 16 amino acids. CDR3 nucleotides: TGTGCCAGCAGCATATCAGCGGTTTCGTACCTAGAGACCCAATACTTC. It specifies CASSISAVSYLETQYF.

With respect to this clonotype: Germline is not matched at one junction end, which may reflect a read error. J is TRBJ2-1 and V is TRBV11-3; the D gene is possibly TRBD2 (6 bases). The CDR3 is 15 residues long. Germline CDR1 is SGHNT and CDR2 is YENEEA. The CDR3 loop is CASSLGSGSFNEQLF. In nucleotides, the CDR3 is TGTGCCAGCAGCTTGGGAAGCGGGTCCTTCAATGAGCAGTTATTC. The full variable domain, rest sourced from reference TRBV11-3 and TRBJ2-1, is EAGVVQSPRYKIIEKKQPVAFWCNPISGHNTLYWYLQNLGQGPELLIRYENEEAVDDSQLPKDRFSAERLKGVDSTLKIQPAELGDSAVYLCASSLGSGSFNEQLFGPGTRLTVL.

About this clonotype: At one of its ends the junction is not consistent with the germline gene, which may arise from a read error. The chain is built from TRBV12-3 or TRBV12-4 and TRBJ1-1; D gene ambiguous. The CDR3 has 15 amino acids. CDR3 amino acids: CTSSLSYIISTEAFF. As DNA, the CDR3 is TGTACCAGCAGTTTGTCCTACATTATTTCTACTGAAGCTTTCTTT.

Remarks on this clonotype: This may arise from a read error, as a much more abundant clone is one base away. V gene TRBV11-2 combines with J gene TRBJ2-1; 7 nucleotides match TRBD1. This CDR3 is 14 amino acids long. Germline loops: CDR1 SGHAT, CDR2 FQNNGV. The CDR3 DNA reads TGTGCCAGCAGCTTATATACAGGGGACAATGGGCAGTTCTTC. Its protein product is CASSLYTGDNGQFF.

Ten or more counts support this clonotype. The chain recombines TRBV11-2 with TRBJ1-6; 7 positions agree with TRBD1. V shed 6 bases and J 8 bases; nucleotides not matched to a gene: 10. Germline loops: CDR1 SGHAT, CDR2 FQNNGV. This CDR3 contains 15 residues. CDR3 sequence reads: CASRPGGDRDSPLHF. CDR3 coding DNA: TGTGCCAGCAGGCCAGGGGGAGACCGGGATTCACCCCTCCACTTT.

The chain couples TRBV4-1 to TRBJ1-3; D is ambiguous. Trimming shortened V by 1 base and J by 0 bases, and 7 bases separated the two germline ends. Germline V gene sequence: CDR1 MGHRA, CDR2 YSYEKL. This CDR3 spans 15 amino acids. CDR3 region: CASSQAWASGNTIYF. The CDR3, as DNA: TGCGCCAGCAGCCAAGCATGGGCCTCTGGAAACACCATATATTTT.

V gene TRBV4-2 combines with J gene TRBJ2-7; 11 bases map to TRBD1. The CDR3 has 16 residues. Unmatched junction bases numbered 6, after V lost 0 bases and J lost 5 bases. Germline lookup yields CDR1 LGHNA and CDR2 YNFKEQ. As DNA, the CDR3 is TGTGCCAGCAGCCAAGATTCGGGACAGGGGGGGGACGAGCAGTACTTC. Translation: CASSQDSGQGGDEQYF.

Comment on this clonotype: No conserved phenylalanine or tryptophan is present at the end of the CDR3, so a read error is the likely explanation. V usage is TRBV11-2 and J usage is TRBJ2-5; D is perhaps TRBD1 or TRBD2 (5 bases each). From germline, CDR1 is SGHAT and CDR2 FQNNGV. The V end lost 4 bases, the J end lost 1 base, and 10 bases lay between the germline ends. The CDR3 runs to 14 residues. The CDR3 protein is CASSYRTPQETQYL. CDR3 DNA sequence: TGTGCCAGCAGCTACAGGACTCCCCAAGAGACCCAGTACTTA.

The chain links TRBV20-1 to TRBJ2-3; D is possibly TRBD2 (6 bases). Germline lookup yields CDR1 DFQATT and CDR2 SNEGSKA (reference sequence). The ends were cut back, 6 bases at V and 1 base at J, with 17 bases in the middle. The CDR3 covers 15 residues. The CDR3 DNA reads as TGCAGTGCGTCAAAGCGGGCCACGGGCACAGATACGCAGTATTTT. Amino acids: CSASKRATGTDTQYF.

The chain is built from TRBV7-9 and TRBJ2-1, with D possibly being TRBD1 or TRBD2 (5 bases each). With 6 bases removed from V and 7 bases from J, the gap between germline ends came to 16 bases. CDR1 and CDR2 (germline): SEHNR, FQNEAQ (reference sequence). CDR3 length: 14 residues. The CDR3 DNA is TGTGCCAGCAGGACTTCCGGGACGGAGAATGAGCAGTTCTTC. Translated: CASRTSGTENEQFF.

This clonotype was seen a handful of times. The rearrangement joins TRBV7-9 to TRBJ2-5; no reliable D call. CDR3 length: 14 residues. Trimming removed 0 bases from V and 3 bases from J, with 8 bases in between. Germline loops: CDR1 SEHNR, CDR2 FQNEAQ (reference sequence). The CDR3 nucleotides read TGTGCCAGCAGCTTAGCGAAACATAAAGAGACCCAGTACTTC. It translates to CASSLAKHKETQYF.